The 23 T cell receptor beta chains below come from one sample, sequenced in a study of shared clonotypes between healthy human individuals. Using immunoSEQ multiplex PCR, the repertoire was profiled, and TCRdb retains in-frame clones only, with some absent. The profile shows approximately 640,000 clones, about 92% of them singletons. The sequenced sample was memory CD8+ T cells from PBMCs. Subset noted: CD45RO+ cells pooled with CCR7-negative TemRA cells. The receptors were sampled from a man aged 18-30 years in good health. Some clones in this sample may be carry-over from other donors' samples.

This clone was counted only a few times. This rearrangement joins TRBV7-9 to TRBJ2-7; the D is unclear. Trimming shortened V by 5 bases and J by 1 base, and 18 bases separated the two germline ends. Germline loops: CDR1 SEHNR, CDR2 FQNEAQ (reference sequence). This CDR3 has 16 residues. CDR3 sequence (DNA): TGTGCCAGCAGCCCCCCCAGCGTGGCCCTTTCCTACGAGCAGTACTTC. As protein: CASSPPSVALSYEQYF.

This chain joins TRBV11-3 and TRBJ2-7, with 7 bases fitting TRBD2. V dropped 5 bases and J dropped 0; count of bases not matched to a gene: 4. Germline values: CDR1 SGHNT, CDR2 YENEEA. The CDR3 is made up of 14 amino acids. CDR3 residues: CASSDPSGSYEQYF. The CDR3 DNA sequence: TGTGCCAGCAGCGACCCTAGCGGCTCCTACGAGCAGTACTTC.

Worth noting for this clone: Other DNA sequences of this sample code for an identical CDR3. This rearrangement joins TRBV9 to TRBJ2-1; perhaps TRBD1 as D (5 bases). Trimming shortened V by 0 bases and J by 7 bases, and 11 bases separated the two germline ends. The CDR3 covers 14 residues. Germline assignment: CDR1 SGDLS and CDR2 YYNGEE. CDR3 sequence (DNA): TGTGCCAGCAGCGTAGGGCAGGGTGGAAATGAGCAGTTCTTC. It encodes CASSVGQGGNEQFF.

The V call is TRBV10-1, the J call TRBJ2-2; no clear D. Germline V gives CDR1 WNHNN, CDR2 SYGVQD (reference sequence). The CDR3 is 16 residues long. V lost 2 bases to trimming and J lost 5 bases, with 15 bases between them. CDR3 nucleotides: TGCGCCAGCAGTGAGGGACCCCAACAGATTACCGGGGAGCTGTTTTTT. It specifies CASSEGPQQITGELFF.

The chain joins TRBV2 to TRBJ2-2; 7 bases fit TRBD2. The CDR3 runs 16 residues. Germline V lookup: CDR1 SNHLY, CDR2 FYNNEI. Trimming removed 6 bases from V and 0 bases from J; junction bases left unmatched: 7. CDR3 residues: CASRDSGGSNTGELFF. The CDR3 bases are TGTGCCAGCAGGGATTCGGGGGGTTCGAACACCGGGGAGCTGTTTTTT.

The chain has TRBV6-5 and TRBJ2-7; D unresolved. CDR3 length: 14 amino acids. With 2 bases removed from V and 7 bases from J, the gap between germline ends came to 15 bases. The germline CDR1 and CDR2 sequences are MNHEY and SVGAGI. CDR3 DNA: TGTGCCAGCAGTTACAGGCACGAATACGGGGAGCAGTACTTC. Encoded protein: CASSYRHEYGEQYF.

The V and J genes are TRBV27 and TRBJ2-6; D is unclear. Germline lookup yields CDR1 MNHEY and CDR2 SMNVEV (reference sequence). V was shortened by 6 bases and J by 0 bases, with 9 bases between the two germline ends. The CDR3 has 15 amino acids. CDR3 loop: CASSPGTSGANVLTF. DNA for the CDR3: TGTGCCAGCAGCCCCGGAACCTCTGGGGCCAACGTCCTGACTTTC.

Here the CDR3 reads CASSPGWDEQYF. The CDR3 DNA sequence: TGTGCCAGCAGCCCGGGGTGGGACGAGCAGTACTTC. The chain couples TRBV9 to TRBJ2-7, with D tentatively TRBD2 (5 bases). The CDR3 has 12 residues. CDR1 and CDR2 (germline): SGDLS, YYNGEE. V lost 4 bases to trimming and J lost 5 bases, with 10 bases between them.

Concerning this clone: This sample includes further DNA sequences coding for the same CDR3. V usage is TRBV27 and J usage is TRBJ2-3; 13 positions agree with TRBD2. Trimming cost V 0 bases and J 2 bases; bases outside gene matches: 2. The germline V gene has CDR1 MNHEY and CDR2 SMNVEV (reference sequence). The CDR3 runs to 17 residues. The DNA of the CDR3 is TGTGCCAGCAGTTTATCTGGACTAGCGGGAGCCACAGATACGCAGTATTTT. Translating gives CASSLSGLAGATDTQYF.

The V and J genes are TRBV29-1 and TRBJ1-2; TRBD1 is a possible D gene (6 bases). V lost 4 bases and J lost 3, with 15 bases in between. The CDR3 is 14 amino acids. Germline CDR1 SQVTM, CDR2 ANQGSEA. The CDR3 protein is CSVGPGARDYGYTF. CDR3 sequence (DNA): TGCAGCGTTGGGCCAGGGGCGCGCGACTATGGCTACACCTTC. Supplemented by reference TRBV29-1 and TRBJ1-2, the full variable domain reads SAVISQKPSRDICQRGTSLTIQCQVDSQVTMMFWYRQQPGQSLTLIATANQGSEATYESGFVIDKFPISRPNLTFSTLTVSNMSPEDSSIYLCSVGPGARDYGYTFGSGTRLTVV.

The V gene is TRBV9, the J gene TRBJ2-5; weak D call: TRBD2 (7 bases). V lost 5 bases to trimming and J lost 1 base, with 15 bases between them. Germline V lookup: CDR1 SGDLS, CDR2 YYNGEE. The length of the CDR3 is 15 residues. The DNA of the CDR3 is TGTGCCAGCAGTTTAGGAGGGGGGGCCCAAGAGACCCAGTACTTC. The encoded protein is CASSLGGGAQETQYF.

This clone was observed once. The V call is TRBV9, the J call TRBJ2-1, with 8 bases matching TRBD1. The CDR3 is made up of 17 amino acids. Unmatched junction bases numbered 11, after V lost 0 bases and J lost 6 bases. CDR1 and CDR2 (germline): SGDLS, YYNGEE. The CDR3 loop is CASSVVGSRGPSNEQFF. The DNA for the CDR3 is TGTGCCAGCAGCGTAGTGGGGTCCAGGGGGCCTAGCAATGAGCAGTTCTTC.

V and J are TRBV28 and TRBJ1-5; the D gene is possibly TRBD1 (5 bases). V gave up 3 bases and J gave up 8 bases, with 11 bases separating them. Germline CDR1 is MDHEN and CDR2 is SYDVKM. The CDR3 has 13 amino acids. CDR3 sequence reads: CASSFSGWEPQHF. In DNA form, the CDR3 reads TGTGCCAGCAGTTTTTCAGGGTGGGAGCCCCAGCATTTT.

V is TRBV30 and J is TRBJ2-1; D possibly corresponds to TRBD2 (5 bases). V was cut by 3 bases and J by 10 bases, with 10 bases left in between. Looked up from germline, CDR1 is GTSNPN and CDR2 is SVGIG (reference sequence). The CDR3 spans 11 residues. CDR3 in DNA: TGTGCCTGGAGCGCCCCGGGGGAGCAGTTCTTC. It codes for CAWSAPGEQFF.

The genes are TRBV4-1 and TRBJ2-7, with 9 bases that match TRBD2. Germline trimming cut 3 bases from V and 2 bases from J; bases unmatched to any gene: 5. Germline-derived CDR1 and CDR2 are MGHRA and YSYEKL. The CDR3 sequence is 15 residues long. In nucleotides, the CDR3 is TGCGCCAGCAGCCAGTGGCGGGAGGGCCCCTACGAGCAGTACTTC. Translated: CASSQWREGPYEQYF.

This clone was picked up one time. The chain is built from TRBV29-1 and TRBJ1-2, with a possible D match to TRBD1 (6 bases). This CDR3 contains 16 residues. Looked up from germline, CDR1 is SQVTM and CDR2 is ANQGSEA. Trimming took 0 bases from V and 2 from J, leaving 16 bases between them. CDR3 bases: TGCAGCGTTGAAGATCCACAGGGAGCTTACAACTATGGCTACACCTTC. Its protein is CSVEDPQGAYNYGYTF.

On this clone: The same CDR3 can be traced to other DNA sequences in this sample. This sequence joins TRBV27 and TRBJ2-7; D not resolved. The V end lost 3 bases, the J end lost 3 bases, and 9 bases lay between the germline ends. The CDR3 sequence is 13 residues long. The V gene's germline CDR1 is MNHEY and CDR2 SMNVEV (reference sequence). CDR3 loop: CASSLSRDYEQYF. CDR3 coding DNA: TGTGCCAGCAGTTTGTCTAGAGACTACGAGCAGTACTTC.

This chain links TRBV28 with TRBJ2-1, with 12 bases matching TRBD2. V dropped 6 bases and J dropped 6; count of bases not matched to a gene: 3. The length of the CDR3 is 14 residues. Germline CDR1 and CDR2: MDHEN and SYDVKM. The CDR3 reads CASSGLAGPNEQFF. CDR3 bases: TGTGCCAGCAGCGGACTAGCGGGACCCAATGAGCAGTTCTTC.

With respect to this clone: Other nucleotide sequences in the sample specify the same CDR3. This chain connects TRBV30 to TRBJ2-7; D unresolved. Germline V gene data show CDR1 as GTSNPN and CDR2 as SVGIG (reference sequence). This CDR3 has 14 residues. V lost 3 bases and J lost 1, with 13 bases in between. The CDR3, as DNA: TGTGCCTGGAGGAATGCCCATGAATCCTACGAGCAGTACTTC. Translation gives CAWRNAHESYEQYF.

V usage is TRBV19 and J usage is TRBJ1-2; D is unclear. The V end was cut by 3 bases, the J end by 10 bases, with 15 bases between. Germline V lookup: CDR1 LNHDA, CDR2 SQIVND (reference sequence). The CDR3 is 13 residues long. The CDR3 loop reads CASSILREVTYTF. In nucleotides, the CDR3 is TGTGCCAGTAGTATCCTGAGGGAGGTCACCTACACCTTC.

A note on this clone: A read error may be the cause here, since a much bigger clone is one base away. This chain joins TRBV5-8 and TRBJ2-2, with 7 bases identical to TRBD2. Losses at the gene ends were 5 bases for V and 3 bases for J; bases not matched to a gene: 1. The CDR3 totals 13 residues. CDR1 and CDR2 (germline): SGHTS, YDEGEE. In DNA, the CDR3 is TGTGCCAGCAGTGGGAGGGACACCGGGGAGCTGTTTTTT. It specifies CASSGRDTGELFF.

This chain joins TRBV10-2 and TRBJ2-7; 9 bases are shared with TRBD1. Germline V gene lookup returns CDR1 WSHSY and CDR2 SAAADI. V gave up 0 bases and J gave up 3 bases; unmatched junction bases: 6. The CDR3 length is 16 residues. The CDR3 region is CASSESSGTGIYEQYF. In DNA, the CDR3 is TGCGCCAGCAGTGAGTCGTCCGGGACAGGGATCTACGAGCAGTACTTC.

In this sample, this clone turned up a few times. This chain joins TRBV7-9 and TRBJ1-1; 8 bases agree with TRBD1. Looked up from germline, CDR1 is SEHNR and CDR2 is FQNEAQ (reference sequence). V dropped 1 base and J dropped 7; count of bases not matched to a gene: 5. The CDR3 length is 14 residues. The CDR3: CASSLVTGAVEAFF. The CDR3, as DNA: TGTGCCAGCAGCTTAGTGACAGGGGCCGTTGAAGCTTTCTTT.